Here is one TCR beta chain with its context. The germline gives CDR1 SGHNT, CDR2 YENEEA. The CDR3 is 13 residues long. Trimming shortened V by 4 bases and J by 2 bases, and 6 bases separated the two germline ends. The sample is drawn from a study of control samples from healthy donors and cancer patients. Sequenced by immunoSEQ multiplex PCR; TCRdb stores in-frame clones only, minus some. This sample yields some 110,000 clones, of which around 90% are seen a single time; 2% to 2.5% belongs to the top ten. This TCR was sampled from an older woman in good health. Sample: blood. This sequence joins TRBV11-3 and TRBJ2-1; D gene uncertain. DNA of the CDR3: TGTGCCAGCAGCTACCCCCCCTACAATGAGCAGTTCTTC. As protein: CASSYPPYNEQFF.